The entry below gives a single T cell receptor beta chain sequence along with its context. What it binds is unknown. This specimen belongs to a study of chemoradiotherapy in HPV16-positive cancers. Study in general: Candidate HPV-specific T-cell clones and common TCR motifs came from functional assays in two HPV16-positive patients.

The ends lost 5 bases at V and 8 bases at J; junction bases unmatched: 7. This CDR3 region has 15 residues. Germline lookup yields CDR1 SGHAT and CDR2 FQNNGV. Study results and limitations: Candidate HPV-specific clones and E7-related TCR motifs grew in tumor during treatment.

Repertoires were sampled repeatedly during chemoradiotherapy. TCRdb's table, derived via immunoSEQ multiplex PCR, lists solely in-frame clones and lacks some. The table has tens of thousands of clones, nearly 95% seen once. V and J are TRBV11-2 and TRBJ2-2; 11 nucleotides align to TRBD1. The starting material was blood, obtained from a patient who underwent chemoradiotherapy. This TCR derives from a human donor with HPV-associated anogenital cancer. CDR3 region: CASSRRTGGSGELFF. The DNA for the CDR3 is TGTGCCAGCAGCCGAAGGACAGGGGGCTCAGGGGAGCTGTTTTTT. The variable domain in full, with the rest retrieved from reference TRBV11-2 and TRBJ2-2, is EAGVAQSPRYKIIEKRQSVAFWCNPISGHATLYWYQQILGQGPKLLIQFQNNGVVDDSQLPKDRFSAERLKGVDSTLKIQPAKLEDSAVYLCASSRRTGGSGELFFGEGSRLTVL.